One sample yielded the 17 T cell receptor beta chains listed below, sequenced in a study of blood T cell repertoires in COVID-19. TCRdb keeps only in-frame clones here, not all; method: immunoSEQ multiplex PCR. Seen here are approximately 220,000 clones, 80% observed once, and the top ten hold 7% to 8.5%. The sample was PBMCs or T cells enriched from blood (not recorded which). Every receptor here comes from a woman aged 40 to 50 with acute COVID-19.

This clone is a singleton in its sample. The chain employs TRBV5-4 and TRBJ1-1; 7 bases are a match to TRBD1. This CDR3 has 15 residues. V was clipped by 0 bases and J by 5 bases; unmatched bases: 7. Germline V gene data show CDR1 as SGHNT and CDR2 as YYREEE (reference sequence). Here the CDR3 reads CASSLGGGARTEAFF. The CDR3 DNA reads TGTGCCAGCAGCTTGGGAGGGGGCGCGAGAACTGAAGCTTTCTTT.

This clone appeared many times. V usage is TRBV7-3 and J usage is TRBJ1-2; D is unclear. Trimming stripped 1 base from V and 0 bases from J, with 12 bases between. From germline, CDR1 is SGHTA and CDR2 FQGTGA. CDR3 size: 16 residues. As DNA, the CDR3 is TGTGCCAGCAGCTTAAGTGTGAGAGACTCTAACTATGGCTACACCTTC. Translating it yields CASSLSVRDSNYGYTF.

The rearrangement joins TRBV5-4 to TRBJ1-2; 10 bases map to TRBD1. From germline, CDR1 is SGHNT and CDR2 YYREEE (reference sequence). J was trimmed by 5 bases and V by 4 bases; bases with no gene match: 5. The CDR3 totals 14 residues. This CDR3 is CASSPDRGRYGYTF. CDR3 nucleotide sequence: TGTGCCAGCAGCCCTGACAGGGGGCGGTATGGCTACACCTTC.

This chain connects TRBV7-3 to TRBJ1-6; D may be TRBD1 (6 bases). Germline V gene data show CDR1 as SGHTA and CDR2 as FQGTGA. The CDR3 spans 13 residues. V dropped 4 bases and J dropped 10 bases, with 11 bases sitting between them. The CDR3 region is CASSSTGNSPLHF. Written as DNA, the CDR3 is TGTGCCAGCAGCTCTACAGGGAACTCACCCCTCCACTTT.

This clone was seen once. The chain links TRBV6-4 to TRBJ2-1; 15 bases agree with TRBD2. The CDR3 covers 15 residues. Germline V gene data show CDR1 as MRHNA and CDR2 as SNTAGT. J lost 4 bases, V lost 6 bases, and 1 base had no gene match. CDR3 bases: TGTGCCAGCAGCGGACTAGCGGGAGGGTACAATGAGCAGTTCTTC. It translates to CASSGLAGGYNEQFF.

The CDR3 here is CATSGQGYTGELFF. The CDR3 DNA reads TGTGCCACCTCGGGACAGGGCTACACCGGGGAGCTGTTTTTT. The V gene is TRBV19, the J gene TRBJ2-2, with TRBD1 matching over 9 bases. Unmatched junction bases numbered 6, after V lost 10 bases and J lost 3 bases. The CDR3 is made up of 14 amino acids. Germline CDR1 LNHDA, CDR2 SQIVND (reference sequence). Full variable domain (rest looked up from reference TRBV19 and TRBJ2-2): DGGITQSPKYLFRKEGQNVTLSCEQNLNHDAMYWYRQDPGQGLRLIYYSQIVNDFQKGDIAEGYSVSREKKESFPLTVTSAQKNPTAFYLCATSGQGYTGELFFGEGSRLTVL.

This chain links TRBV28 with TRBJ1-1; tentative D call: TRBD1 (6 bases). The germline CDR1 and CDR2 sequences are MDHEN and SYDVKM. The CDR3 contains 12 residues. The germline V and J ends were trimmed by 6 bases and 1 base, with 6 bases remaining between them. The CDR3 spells CASRTGNTEAFF. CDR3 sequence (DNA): TGTGCCAGCAGGACAGGGAACACTGAAGCTTTCTTT.

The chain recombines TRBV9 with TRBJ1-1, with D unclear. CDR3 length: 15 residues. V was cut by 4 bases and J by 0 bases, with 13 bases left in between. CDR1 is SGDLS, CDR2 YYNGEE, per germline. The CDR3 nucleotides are TGTGCCAGCAGCCCCAGAGAGGGAATGAACACTGAAGCTTTCTTT. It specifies CASSPREGMNTEAFF.

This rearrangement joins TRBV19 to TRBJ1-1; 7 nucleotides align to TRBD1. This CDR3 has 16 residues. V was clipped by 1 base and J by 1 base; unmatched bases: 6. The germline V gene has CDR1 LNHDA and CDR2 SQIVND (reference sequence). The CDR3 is CASSIVRRGWNTEAFF. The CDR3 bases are TGTGCCAGTAGTATAGTTCGCAGGGGGTGGAACACTGAAGCTTTCTTT.

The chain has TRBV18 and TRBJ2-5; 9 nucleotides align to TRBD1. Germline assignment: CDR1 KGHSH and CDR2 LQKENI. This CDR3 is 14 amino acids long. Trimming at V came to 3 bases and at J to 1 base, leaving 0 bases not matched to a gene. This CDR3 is CASSPDRGQETQYF. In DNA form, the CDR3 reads TGTGCCAGCTCACCGGACAGGGGCCAAGAGACCCAGTACTTC.

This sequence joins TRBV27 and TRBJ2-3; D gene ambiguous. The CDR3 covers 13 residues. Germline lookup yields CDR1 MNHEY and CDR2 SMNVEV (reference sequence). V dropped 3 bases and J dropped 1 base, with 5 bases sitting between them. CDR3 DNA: TGTGCCAGCAGTTTGTTAGGCACAGATACGCAGTATTTT. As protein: CASSLLGTDTQYF.

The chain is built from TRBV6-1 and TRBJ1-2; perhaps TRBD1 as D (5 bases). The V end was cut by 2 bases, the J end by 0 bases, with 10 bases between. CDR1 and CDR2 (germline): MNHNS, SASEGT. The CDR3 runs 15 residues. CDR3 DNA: TGTGCCAGCAGTGAACCAGGGAGGGCTAACTATGGCTACACCTTC. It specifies CASSEPGRANYGYTF.

CDR3 DNA sequence: TGTGCCAGCAGCGTCAGACAGGGTCAAGGGGGACAAGGGACCCTCCACTTT. Translated: CASSVRQGQGGQGTLHF. The V gene is TRBV7-8, the J gene TRBJ1-6; 7 bases match TRBD1. CDR3 length equals 17 residues. Germline lookup yields CDR1 SGHVS and CDR2 FQNEAQ. V gave up 5 bases and J gave up 14 bases; unmatched junction bases: 21.

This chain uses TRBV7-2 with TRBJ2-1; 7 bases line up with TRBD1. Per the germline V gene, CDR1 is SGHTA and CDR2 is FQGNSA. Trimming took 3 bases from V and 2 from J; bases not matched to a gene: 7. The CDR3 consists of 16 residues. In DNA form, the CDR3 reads TGTGCCAGCAGCTTCAGGGGGTTACCCCCCTACAATGAGCAGTTCTTC. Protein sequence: CASSFRGLPPYNEQFF.

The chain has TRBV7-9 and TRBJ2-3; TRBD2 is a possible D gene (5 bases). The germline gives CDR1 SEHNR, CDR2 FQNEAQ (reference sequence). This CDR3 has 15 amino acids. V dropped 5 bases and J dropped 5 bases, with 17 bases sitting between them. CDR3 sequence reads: CASSPKRIRGDTQYF. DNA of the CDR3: TGTGCCAGCAGCCCTAAGCGCATTCGGGGAGATACGCAGTATTTT.

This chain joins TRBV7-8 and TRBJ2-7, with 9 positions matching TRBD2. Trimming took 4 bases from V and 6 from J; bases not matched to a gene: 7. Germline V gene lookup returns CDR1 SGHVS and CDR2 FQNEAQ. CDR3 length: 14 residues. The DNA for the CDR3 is TGTGCCAGCAGCTACTCTAGCGGGGTACTCGAGCAGTACTTC. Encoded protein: CASSYSSGVLEQYF.

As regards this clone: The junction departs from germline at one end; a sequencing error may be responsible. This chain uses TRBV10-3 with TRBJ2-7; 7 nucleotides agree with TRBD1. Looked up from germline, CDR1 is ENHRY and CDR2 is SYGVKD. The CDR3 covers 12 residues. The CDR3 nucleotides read TGTGCCATCAGTGATCGGGACAGTCAAAGGATCTTC. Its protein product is CAISDRDSQRIF.